This TCR beta chain was captured in a study of blood T cell repertoires in COVID-19 (dated by TCRdb to the early 2020s). In terms of the full investigation: Samples covering the acute and convalescent phases of COVID-19 were provided by collaborators in the United States, Italy and Spain. The material from the prospective study consisted of cDNA or gDNA derived from T cells, B-cell-depleted T cells, or PBMCs. Subjects who had been exposed to COVID-19, were actively infected with it, or had recovered from it provided the deeply sampled blood TCRbeta repertoires that made up the dataset. The repertoires were released in a freely available public database meant as a resource for research on the immune response to SARS-CoV-2. The samples were drawn from the first 160 participants of the ongoing ImmuneRACE study and from 1,254 subjects provided by 6 global collaborators. Sample metadata almost always included a de-identified subject ID, COVID-19 status, age in years and sex. HLA class I and class II types, where available, came from metadata supplied by the sample provider rather than from assay-based typing.

Participants in the prospective study were enrolled through a virtual design, were aged about 18 to 89 years, and lived in approximately 24 United States geographic areas. In the prospective study, cohorts were assigned on the basis of participant-reported clinical history obtained from a screening survey and a study questionnaire. Recovered participants in ImmuneRACE Cohort 3 were defined as having two consecutive negative NP/OP PCR tests, clearance from a healthcare professional, or resolution of symptoms. Mobile phlebotomists in the prospective study collected whole blood, serum and a nasopharyngeal or oropharyngeal swab from every participant. Prospective study participants could optionally give additional blood draws and questionnaires over an approximately 2-month period. Prospective study blood samples were shipped either frozen or at room temperature before DNA extraction. What the research found in general, with its limitations: The quantity of clinical and demographic metadata differed by source and by participant and was supplied without curation.

V is pared back by 1 base and J by 0 bases, with 7 bases lying between the germline termini. For CDR1 and CDR2, the germline V gene lists SGHVS and FQNEAQ. The CDR3 starts with the cysteine, ends with the phenylalanine, and has 16 residues. Just the 48-base CDR3 DNA is kept, in frame starting at base 1. TCRbeta CDR3 regions were amplified from genomic DNA by means of the immunoSEQ Assay, a bias-controlled multiplex PCR. As for how the authors treated the data: Within the assay, amplification of reference gene primers was used to estimate how many nucleated cells each sample contained. To quantify the absolute abundance of each unique TCRbeta CDR3 rearrangement, sequence reads were collapsed and filtered. For each sample, productive Simpson clonality was calculated by taking the square root of Simpson's diversity index across productive rearrangements. TCRdb re-hosts the immuneACCESS table, in-frame sequences only. Its copies lack some clones; in the studies checked, an unresolved V gene accounts for under half of them, and the cause for the rest is not known. The D gene and trimming were derived from the DNA, and the V and J assignments and clone size from that table. This sample has under 450,000 clones in its table, and 75% to 90% of those were observed once. Around 5% of the sample is in the top ten clones.

This clone was counted once. Its target antigen remains unknown. No per-base quality is available; no much larger clone lies one base away. The TCR sequence derives from a woman aged 50 to 60 who had recovered from COVID-19. The chain couples TRBV7-8 to TRBJ2-6, with an unclear D gene assignment. The material sequenced was PBMCs or T cells enriched from blood (not recorded which). The base sequence is TGTGCCAGCAGCTTAGTGTCTATCTCTGGGGCCAACGTCCTGACTTTC. This codes for CASSLVSISGANVLTF.